This T cell receptor beta chain was found in a study of cytomegalovirus exposure and HLA in healthy donors. Study-level information: Drawn from HLA-typed donors, 65 million to 100 million unique TCRs were held in an early data release. General study findings and limits: Per published reports, the classifier diagnosed cytomegalovirus status with high specificity and sensitivity.

This PCR relied on a set of 60 Vbeta primers and 13 Jbeta primers. TCRdb's table, derived via immunoSEQ multiplex PCR, lists solely in-frame clones and lacks some. The sample lists just under 250,000 clones; around 76% were seen once. V dropped 6 bases and J dropped 9 bases, with 9 bases sitting between them. Per the germline V gene, CDR1 is LNHDA and CDR2 is SQIVND (reference sequence). The CDR3 length is 11 residues. Comments on this clone: No antigen is known for it.

Sample: PBMCs. The TCR was taken from a woman aged 40 to 49 in good health and CMV-seropositive. The chain couples TRBV19 to TRBJ2-1; D is unresolved. CDR3 DNA: TGTGCCAGTAGGAGGTTGTCTGAGCAGTTCTTC. Protein product: CASRRLSEQFF.